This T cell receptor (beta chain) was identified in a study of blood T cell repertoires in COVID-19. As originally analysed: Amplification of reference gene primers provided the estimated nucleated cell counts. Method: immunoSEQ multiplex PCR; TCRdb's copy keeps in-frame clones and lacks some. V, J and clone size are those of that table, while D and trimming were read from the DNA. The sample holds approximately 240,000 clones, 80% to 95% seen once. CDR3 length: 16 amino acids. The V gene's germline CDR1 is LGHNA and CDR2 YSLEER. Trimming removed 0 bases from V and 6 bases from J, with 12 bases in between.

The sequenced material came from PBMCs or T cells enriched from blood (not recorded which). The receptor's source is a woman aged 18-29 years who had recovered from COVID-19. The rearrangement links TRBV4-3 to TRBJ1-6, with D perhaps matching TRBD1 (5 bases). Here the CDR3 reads CASSQDSHRTNSPLHF. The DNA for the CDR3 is TGCGCCAGCAGCCAAGATTCACACAGGACTAATTCACCCCTCCACTTT.